These T cell receptor beta chains were read from a single sample in a study of beta chain features in type 1 diabetes. Data came from immunoSEQ multiplex PCR; TCRdb stores just in-frame clones and leaves some out. The sample comprises 240,000 or so clones, about 30% of which are singletons, and about 3.9% rests with the top ten. The specimen was central memory CD4+ T cells from blood. The receptors stem from a man aged 25-45 years in good health. Each CDR3 is given without its conserved first and last residue. Fields, in order: J gene, V gene, CDR3 length, D gene, CDR3 protein. A D gene is named only where the DNA matches it firmly.

J: TRBJ2-5
V: TRBV25-1
length: 14
D: NA
CDR3: ASSVSPRLGGETQY

J: TRBJ1-3
V: TRBV7-6
length: 14
D: NA
CDR3: ASSPMRGLGGNTIY

J: TRBJ2-7
V: TRBV9
length: 12
D: NA
CDR3: ASSVGDPSYEQY

J: TRBJ1-3
V: TRBV5-1
length: 14
D: NA
CDR3: ASSLGDSFSGNTIY

J: TRBJ2-3
V: TRBV5-1
length: 12
D: NA
CDR3: ASSPGLFTDTQY

J: TRBJ2-7
V: TRBV30
length: 13
D: NA
CDR3: AWSAGPPSSYEQY

J: TRBJ1-4
V: TRBV30
length: 13
D: TRBD1
CDR3: AWSGNRGRNEKLF

J: TRBJ2-5
V: TRBV29-1
length: 12
D: TRBD1
CDR3: SVEGQGWGETQY

J: TRBJ1-3
V: TRBV6-5
length: 11
D: NA
CDR3: ASSRSSGNTIY

J: TRBJ2-1
V: TRBV18
length: 12
D: TRBD2
CDR3: ASSPGLGGNEQF

J: TRBJ1-1
V: TRBV29-1
length: 11
D: NA
CDR3: SVGGVMNTEAF

J: TRBJ1-2
V: TRBV25-1
length: 13
D: TRBD1
CDR3: ASSAIDRDRGTET

J: TRBJ2-1
V: TRBV7-6
length: 11
D: NA
CDR3: ASGLIGYNEQF

J: TRBJ2-5
V: TRBV7-2
length: 12
D: TRBD2
CDR3: ASSPRTSRETQY

J: TRBJ2-1
V: TRBV19
length: 10
D: NA
CDR3: ASSITGNEQF

J: TRBJ2-5
V: TRBV7-8
length: 13
D: NA
CDR3: ASSPAGTPSGTQY

J: TRBJ2-3
V: TRBV5-1
length: 13
D: NA
CDR3: ASSSGATNTDTQY

J: TRBJ2-2
V: TRBV28
length: 10
D: NA
CDR3: ATRRNTGELF

J: TRBJ1-4
V: TRBV9
length: 13
D: TRBD1
CDR3: ASSDRGEKNEKLF

J: TRBJ2-2
V: TRBV30
length: 16
D: TRBD2
CDR3: ASKAATSGGRRTGELF

J: TRBJ2-1
V: TRBV27
length: 13
D: NA
CDR3: ASSSLSSGDNEQF

J: TRBJ2-4
V: TRBV7-2
length: 12
D: TRBD2
CDR3: ASSLRGAQNIQY

J: TRBJ1-1
V: TRBV29-1
length: 9
D: TRBD1
CDR3: SAYRGTEAF

J: TRBJ2-7
V: TRBV19
length: 15
D: TRBD2
CDR3: ARSSIGLAGDPYEQY

J: TRBJ2-7
V: TRBV29-1
length: 10
D: NA
CDR3: SWGQTGHEQY

J: TRBJ2-3
V: TRBV9
length: 15
D: NA
CDR3: AILLGGPPWDTDTQY

J: TRBJ2-7
V: TRBV25-1
length: 12
D: TRBD2
CDR3: ASKKGSGRHEQY